A single sample gave rise to the 25 T cell receptor beta chains below, sequenced in a study of CD4 T cells in relation to SARS-CoV-2 and coronaviruses. The unexposed donors gave CD4+ T cells in about 2011-2019, prior to COVID-19. The cells were cultured for about 10 days before CD4+ T cells were isolated. Sequencing used immunoSEQ multiplex PCR; TCRdb keeps in-frame clones, though not all of them. The data hold roughly 25,000 clones, with about 77% observed a single time. The antigens these receptors bind are not known. Sequenced input: CD4+ T cells from PBMCs, cultured in vitro. The receptors were sampled from a human donor in good health.

V is TRBV6-1 and J is TRBJ2-7, with D unresolved. The CDR3 length is 14 residues. Trimming took off 1 base at V and 2 bases at J, with 9 bases between the two ends. Germline V gene lookup returns CDR1 MNHNS and CDR2 SASEGT. CDR3 sequence reads: CASSEGVIAYEQYF. The CDR3 nucleotides are TGTGCCAGCAGTGAAGGGGTCATCGCCTACGAGCAGTACTTC.

The chain joins TRBV11-3 to TRBJ2-3, with D possibly being TRBD2 (6 bases). CDR3 length: 15 residues. The ends were cut back, 5 bases at V and 4 bases at J, with 16 bases in the middle. CDR1 is SGHNT, CDR2 YENEEA, per germline. CDR3 DNA: TGTGCCAGCAGCGATAGGAGGGCCGGCGCAGATACGCAGTATTTT. Translation gives CASSDRRAGADTQYF.

For the CDR3, the DNA is TGTGCCAGCAGTCCCGGGACAGCCTCCTACAATGAGCAGTTCTTC. Encoded protein: CASSPGTASYNEQFF. This chain connects TRBV27 to TRBJ2-1; 7 nucleotides match TRBD1. This CDR3 has 15 residues. V lost 5 bases, J lost 0 bases, and 4 bases stayed unmatched. The V gene's germline CDR1 is MNHEY and CDR2 SMNVEV (reference sequence).

This clone was counted a few times. V usage is TRBV6-2 or TRBV6-3 and J usage is TRBJ1-2; D gene ambiguous. Germline loops: CDR1 MNHEY, CDR2 SVGEGT. CDR3 size: 12 residues. Trimming removed 5 bases from V and 7 bases from J, with 11 bases in between. The CDR3 coding sequence is TGTGCCAGCAGTGATCTAGGCCGTGGCTACACCTTC. It encodes CASSDLGRGYTF.

This clone was detected only once. One junction end disagrees with the germline gene, perhaps due to a read error. V gene TRBV5-1 combines with J gene TRBJ2-6, with 12 bases that match TRBD1. Germline V gene data show CDR1 as SGHRS and CDR2 as YFSETQ. CDR3 length: 17 amino acids. For the CDR3, the DNA is TGCGCCAACAGCTTGAGCCCGGGACAGGGGGCTCAGGGCGTCCTGACTTTC. Protein: CANSLSPGQGAQGVLTF.

The chain recombines TRBV29-1 with TRBJ2-7, with 8 bases lining up with TRBD1. The CDR3 contains 11 residues. With 7 bases clipped from V and 6 bases from J, the junction kept 5 bases outside the gene matches. Germline loops: CDR1 SQVTM, CDR2 ANQGSEA. The CDR3 sequence: CSASQGAEQYF. CDR3 coding DNA: TGCAGCGCTTCGCAGGGGGCCGAGCAGTACTTC.

This chain joins TRBV11-2 and TRBJ1-1; D ambiguous. Germline assignment: CDR1 SGHAT and CDR2 FQNNGV. Trimming removed 3 bases from V and 9 bases from J, with 17 bases in between. The CDR3 contains 14 residues. The DNA for the CDR3 is TGTGCCAGCAGCTTGGGAACCCTACCACTGAAAGCTTTCTTT. It translates to CASSLGTLPLKAFF.

The chain uses TRBV9 and TRBJ2-7, with 12 bases lining up with TRBD2. Germline V lookup: CDR1 SGDLS, CDR2 YYNGEE. This CDR3 has 14 amino acids. With 6 bases clipped from V and 4 bases from J, the junction kept 5 bases outside the gene matches. CDR3 residues: CASTTGLAGYEQYF. In nucleotides, the CDR3 is TGTGCCAGCACCACGGGACTAGCGGGTTACGAGCAGTACTTC.

V gene TRBV27 combines with J gene TRBJ1-1; D not resolved. CDR1 is MNHEY and CDR2 is SMNVEV in the germline V gene (reference sequence). This CDR3 is built from 8 residues. Trimming removed 8 bases at V and 11 bases at J, with 6 bases between. CDR3 DNA: TGTGCCAGCCCCACCGCTTTCTTT. Translated: CASPTAFF.

The sample holds a few counts of this clone. The chain employs TRBV29-1 and TRBJ2-5, with D unresolved. This CDR3 is 11 amino acids long. Looked up from germline, CDR1 is SQVTM and CDR2 is ANQGSEA. The V end was cut by 4 bases, the J end by 1 base, with 4 bases between. The CDR3: CSVAIQETQYF. CDR3 sequence (DNA): TGCAGCGTTGCAATCCAAGAGACCCAGTACTTC.

A single count supports this clone. The V call is TRBV6-1, the J call TRBJ1-2; D is unresolved. The CDR3 is 14 amino acids. Germline loops: CDR1 MNHNS, CDR2 SASEGT. V was pared by 2 bases and J by 8 bases, with 15 bases between. The DNA of the CDR3 is TGTGCCAGCAGTGAACTGGCAGGTGATGCGGGCTACACCTTC. Its protein product is CASSELAGDAGYTF.

The chain has TRBV11-3 and TRBJ2-7; maybe TRBD2 (6 bases). Germline V lookup: CDR1 SGHNT, CDR2 YENEEA. CDR3 length: 12 residues. With 8 bases removed from V and 7 bases from J, the gap between germline ends came to 15 bases. The CDR3 sequence is CASSRDGGEQYF. The CDR3 nucleotides are TGTGCCAGCTCTAGGGATGGGGGGGAGCAGTACTTC.

A single count supports this clone. The chain couples TRBV3-1 (or the pseudogene TRBV3-2) to TRBJ2-3; D remains unclear. Germline-derived CDR1 and CDR2 are LGHDT and YNNKEL (reference sequence). This CDR3 is built from 15 residues. Trimming removed 5 bases at V and 0 bases at J, with 12 bases between. For the CDR3, the DNA is TGTGCCAGCAGCTCGAACCTTTTTAGCACAGATACGCAGTATTTT. Residues: CASSSNLFSTDTQYF.

The chain couples TRBV5-1 to TRBJ2-5; D perhaps matches TRBD2 (6 bases). Trimming left V 6 bases short and J 2 bases short, with 14 bases between. CDR1 SGHRS and CDR2 YFSETQ come from the germline V gene. There are 14 residues in the CDR3. The CDR3 DNA reads as TGCGCCAGCACCCTGGGACTGCTTCAAGAGACCCAGTACTTC. Protein sequence: CASTLGLLQETQYF.

In its sample, this clone was seen once. The V and J genes are TRBV5-5 and TRBJ2-4, with no clear D. The V end was cut by 4 bases, the J end by 8 bases, with 22 bases between. The CDR3 is made up of 16 amino acids. Germline CDR1 is SGHKS and CDR2 is YYEKEE (reference sequence). The CDR3 region is CASSRQWAAGRDIQYF. Here the CDR3 DNA reads TGTGCCAGCAGCCGCCAATGGGCGGCCGGTAGAGACATTCAGTACTTC.

The gene calls are TRBV9 and TRBJ1-1; unclear D gene. The germline V gene has CDR1 SGDLS and CDR2 YYNGEE. This CDR3 comprises 15 residues. V was pared by 0 bases and J by 6 bases, with 15 bases between. The DNA for the CDR3 is TGTGCCAGCAGCGTAGACGCAAGGGTCCCGCCTGAAGCTTTCTTT. As protein: CASSVDARVPPEAFF.

The rearrangement links TRBV7-8 to TRBJ1-3; 10 nucleotides match TRBD1. The CDR3 is 19 amino acids. Germline V lookup: CDR1 SGHVS, CDR2 FQNEAQ. V trimming: 2 bases; J trimming: 0 bases; junction bases outside the gene matches: 10. CDR3 amino acids: CASSLNWVTGGYSGNTIYF. The CDR3 region has the DNA TGTGCCAGCAGCTTAAATTGGGTGACAGGGGGCTACTCTGGAAACACCATATATTTT.

The gene calls are TRBV9 and TRBJ2-5; 16 positions match TRBD2. CDR1 SGDLS and CDR2 YYNGEE come from the germline V gene. V lost 4 bases to trimming and J lost 5 bases; unmatched junction nucleotides: 8. This CDR3 spans 17 amino acids. Written as DNA, the CDR3 is TGTGCCAGCAGCTCCCCGGGACTAGCGGGGGGGGGCGAGACCCAGTACTTC. Its translation: CASSSPGLAGGGETQYF. The whole variable domain, filled in from reference TRBV9 and TRBJ2-5, reads DSGVTQTPKHLITATGQRVTLRCSPRSGDLSVYWYQQSLDQGLQFLIQYYNGEERAKGNILERFSAQQFPDLHSELNLSSLELGDSALYFCASSSPGLAGGGETQYFGPGTRLLVL.

The rearrangement links TRBV7-9 to TRBJ2-3; no definite D call. In germline, CDR1 is SEHNR, CDR2 FQNEAQ (reference sequence). Trimming left V 5 bases short and J 0 bases short, with 12 bases between. This CDR3 has 15 amino acids. The CDR3 nucleotides read TGTGCCAGCAGCGGGGTGGGGTACAGCACAGATACGCAGTATTTT. This translates into CASSGVGYSTDTQYF.

This clone was observed a few times. This chain links TRBV2 with TRBJ1-1; possible D gene TRBD1, 6 bases. There are 16 residues in the CDR3. V lost 4 bases to trimming and J lost 3 bases, with 18 bases between them. CDR1 and CDR2 (germline): SNHLY, FYNNEI. CDR3 residues: CASSVYSQGTDTEAFF. CDR3 bases: TGTGCCAGCAGTGTGTACAGCCAGGGGACCGACACTGAAGCTTTCTTT.

The chain couples TRBV4-3 to TRBJ2-7, with D maybe TRBD1 (6 bases). This CDR3 spans 15 amino acids. The germline gives CDR1 LGHNA, CDR2 YSLEER. Deletions cut 0 bases from V and 4 bases from J, with 13 bases between. Here the CDR3 reads CASSQDLNRDYEQYF. The CDR3 coding sequence is TGCGCCAGCAGCCAAGATCTGAACAGGGATTACGAGCAGTACTTC.

The chain combines TRBV7-8 with TRBJ1-4, with 7 bases that match TRBD1. This CDR3 region has 15 residues. Germline lookup yields CDR1 SGHVS and CDR2 FQNEAQ. V lost 4 bases, J lost 1 base, and 3 bases stayed unmatched. The CDR3 DNA reads TGTGCCAGCAGCTCGACAGGGAAAACTAATGAAAAACTGTTTTTT. Its translation: CASSSTGKTNEKLFF.

V is TRBV30 and J is TRBJ1-4; the D is unclear. Trimming cost V 2 bases and J 1 base, with 11 bases left between them. From germline, CDR1 is GTSNPN and CDR2 SVGIG (reference sequence). CDR3 length: 15 residues. Here the CDR3 DNA reads TGTGCCTGGAGTAGTGGGAGTGGAACTAATGAAAAACTGTTTTTT. It encodes CAWSSGSGTNEKLFF.

The chain combines TRBV7-6 with TRBJ2-1, with 9 bases lining up with TRBD2. The trim removed 0 bases at V and 7 bases at J, leaving 1 base unmatched. CDR1 and CDR2 from the germline V gene are SGHVS and FNYEAQ. The CDR3 has 14 amino acids. The CDR3 nucleotides are TGTGCCAGCAGCTTAGCGACTAGCGGTAATGAGCAGTTCTTC. Its translation is CASSLATSGNEQFF.

There are a few counts of this clone. V and J are TRBV10-3 and TRBJ2-1; 8 nucleotides line up with TRBD1. CDR3 length: 15 amino acids. From germline, CDR1 is ENHRY and CDR2 SYGVKD. With 2 bases clipped from V and 7 bases from J, the junction kept 7 bases outside the gene matches. As DNA, the CDR3 is TGTGCCATCAGTGAGGTTGGGACAGGAATTAATGAGCAGTTCTTC. Its translation: CAISEVGTGINEQFF.